This TCR beta chain emerged from a study of blood T cell repertoires in COVID-19. The overall study: Material from acute and convalescent COVID-19 was sourced from the United States, Italy and Spain. Sample material is recorded as cDNA or gDNA derived from T cells, B-cell-depleted T cells, or PBMCs.

The CDR3 is 14 residues long. V was pared by 2 bases and J by 1 base, with 9 bases between. CDR1 is LGHNT, CDR2 FRNRAP, per germline. Original handling: Estimation of nucleated cell counts relied on the amplification of reference gene primers. Produced via immunoSEQ multiplex PCR; TCRdb's table is partial and in-frame only. V and J calls and clone size are as listed in that table; D and trimming were resolved from the DNA. Of roughly 150,000 clones in the sample, 70% to 80% are singletons; the top ten hold 8.1%. This clone has more than one count but fewer than ten. This TCR came from a woman aged 55-69 years with COVID-19, enrolled during active disease. The chain joins TRBV12-5 to TRBJ2-7; the D gene is possibly TRBD2 (5 bases). The sample comprised peripheral blood. The CDR3: CASGLLRESYEQYF. CDR3 nucleotide sequence: TGTGCTAGTGGTTTGTTACGGGAATCCTACGAGCAGTACTTC.